Below, 8 T cell receptor beta chains from the same sample are listed, as sequenced in a study of blood T cell repertoires in COVID-19. Here immunoSEQ multiplex PCR was the method, and the copy in TCRdb shows in-frame clones only, minus some. This sample yields some 200,000 clones, of which roughly 79% are seen a single time; more than 10% belongs to the top ten. The sample taken for sequencing was peripheral blood. These receptors were obtained from a woman over 75 with COVID-19, enrolled during active disease.

The chain has TRBV28 and TRBJ2-3; TRBD2 matches 8 bases. CDR1 and CDR2 from the germline V gene are MDHEN and SYDVKM. V was pared by 5 bases and J by 3 bases, with 4 bases of the junction left unmatched. This CDR3 is 14 amino acids long. CDR3 amino acids: CASSLSGRTDTQYF. The CDR3 DNA is TGTGCCAGCAGTCTCAGCGGGAGAACAGATACGCAGTATTTT. The whole variable domain, remainder taken from reference TRBV28 and TRBJ2-3, is DVKVTQSSRYLVKRTGEKVFLECVQDMDHENMFWYRQDPGLGLRLIYFSYDVKMKEKGDIPEGYSVSREKKERFSLILESASTNQTSMYLCASSLSGRTDTQYFGPGTRLTVL.

The chain couples TRBV18 to TRBJ1-2; unclear D gene. Germline values: CDR1 KGHSH, CDR2 LQKENI. CDR3 size: 14 residues. The germline V and J ends were trimmed by 1 base and 4 bases, with 10 bases remaining between them. The CDR3 loop is CASSPRSGAYGYTF. The CDR3, as DNA: TGTGCCAGCTCACCACGATCCGGTGCCTATGGCTACACCTTC. Full variable domain (outside the CDR3, taken from reference TRBV18 and TRBJ1-2): NAGVMQNPRHLVRRRGQEARLRCSPMKGHSHVYWYRQLPEEGLKFMVYLQKENIIDESGMPKERFSAEFPKEGPSILRIQQVVRGDSAAYFCASSPRSGAYGYTFGSGTRLTVV.

This chain uses TRBV6-2 or TRBV6-3 with TRBJ2-2; 10 bases are a match to TRBD2. This CDR3 comprises 16 residues. Germline CDR1 is MNHEY and CDR2 is SVGEGT. Losses at the gene ends were 4 bases for V and 12 bases for J; bases not matched to a gene: 14. The CDR3 region is CASSLMLAGERVKLFF. The CDR3, as DNA: TGTGCCAGCAGTTTGATGCTAGCGGGGGAGCGGGTGAAGCTGTTTTTT.

V and J are TRBV4-3 and TRBJ2-1, with 8 bases that match TRBD1. Per the germline V gene, CDR1 is LGHNA and CDR2 is YSLEER. V lost 3 bases, J lost 7 bases, and 11 bases stayed unmatched. The CDR3 has 16 amino acids. CDR3 coding DNA: TGCGCCAGCAGCCATTTCGGACAGGGTATTTTGAATGAGCAGTTCTTC. Protein: CASSHFGQGILNEQFF.

The chain links TRBV6-5 to TRBJ1-6; D may be TRBD1 (6 bases). The germline V and J ends were trimmed by 0 bases and 9 bases, with 15 bases remaining between them. The CDR3 totals 16 residues. CDR1 and CDR2 from the germline V gene are MNHEY and SVGAGI. The CDR3 region is CASSYSSGTYGSPLHF. The DNA of the CDR3 is TGTGCCAGCAGTTACTCGAGCGGGACATATGGTTCACCCCTCCACTTT.

This chain uses TRBV5-6 with TRBJ2-3; maybe TRBD2 (5 bases). The CDR3 runs 14 residues. Germline loops: CDR1 SGHDT, CDR2 YYEEEE. The V end lost 0 bases, the J end lost 6 bases, and 11 bases lay between the germline ends. CDR3 sequence reads: CASSLAGIPDTQYF. The CDR3 region has the DNA TGTGCCAGCAGCTTGGCCGGGATCCCCGATACGCAGTATTTT.

The rearrangement uses TRBV6-5 and TRBJ1-2; 7 bases agree with TRBD1. From germline, CDR1 is MNHEY and CDR2 SVGAGI. The CDR3 spans 15 residues. J lost 2 bases, V lost 5 bases, and 8 bases had no gene match. The CDR3 loop is CASSHRQGRNYGYTF. CDR3 sequence (DNA): TGTGCCAGCAGTCATCGACAGGGACGGAACTATGGCTACACCTTC.

This chain connects TRBV5-6 to TRBJ1-2, with D tentatively TRBD1 (6 bases). The CDR3 has 18 amino acids. V lost 4 bases and J lost 3, with 25 bases in between. Looked up from germline, CDR1 is SGHDT and CDR2 is YYEEEE. DNA for the CDR3: TGTGCCAGCAGCGGTAACAGGGTTGTCTACCATTGGGACTATGGCTACACCTTC. Translation gives CASSGNRVVYHWDYGYTF.